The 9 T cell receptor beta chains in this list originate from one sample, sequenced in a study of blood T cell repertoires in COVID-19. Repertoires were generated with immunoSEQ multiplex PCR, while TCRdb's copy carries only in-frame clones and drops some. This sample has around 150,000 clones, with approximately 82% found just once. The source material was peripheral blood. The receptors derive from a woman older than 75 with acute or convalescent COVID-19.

Here the CDR3 reads CASSEALAGGYNEQFF. Written as DNA, the CDR3 is TGTGCCAGCAGTGAGGCCCTAGCGGGAGGGTACAATGAGCAGTTCTTC. V gene TRBV6-1 combines with J gene TRBJ2-1; 12 nucleotides line up with TRBD2. CDR1 and CDR2 (germline): MNHNS, SASEGT. The CDR3 covers 16 residues. V shed 3 bases, J shed 4 bases, and the junction held 4 bases outside the gene matches.

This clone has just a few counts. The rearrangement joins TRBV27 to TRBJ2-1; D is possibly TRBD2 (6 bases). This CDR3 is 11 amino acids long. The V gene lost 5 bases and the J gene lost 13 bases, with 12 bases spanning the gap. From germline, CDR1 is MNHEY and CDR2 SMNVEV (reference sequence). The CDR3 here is CASSSPGVQFF. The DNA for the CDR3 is TGTGCCAGCAGTAGCCCGGGGGTACAGTTCTTC.

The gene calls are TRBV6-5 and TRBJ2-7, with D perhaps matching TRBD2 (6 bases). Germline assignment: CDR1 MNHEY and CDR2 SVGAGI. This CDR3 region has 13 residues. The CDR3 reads CAARREEAYEQYF. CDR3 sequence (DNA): TGTGCAGCCCGAAGGGAGGAAGCCTACGAGCAGTACTTC.

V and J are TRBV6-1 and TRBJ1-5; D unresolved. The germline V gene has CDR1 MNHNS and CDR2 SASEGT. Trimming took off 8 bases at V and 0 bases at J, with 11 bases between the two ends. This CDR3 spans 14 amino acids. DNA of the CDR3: TGTGCCAGCCGGCTTCGGGGTAGCAATCAGCCCCAGCATTTT. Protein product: CASRLRGSNQPQHF.

The CDR3 DNA reads TGTGCCAGCAGCTTAGAACTAGCGGGGTCAAGAACGCAGTATTTT. This sequence encodes CASSLELAGSRTQYF. The V gene is TRBV11-2, the J gene TRBJ2-3; 10 bases match TRBD2. From germline, CDR1 is SGHAT and CDR2 FQNNGV. Trimming cost V 0 bases and J 9 bases; bases outside gene matches: 6. The CDR3 spans 15 residues. The complete variable domain, with remaining parts taken from reference TRBV11-2 and TRBJ2-3, reads EAGVAQSPRYKIIEKRQSVAFWCNPISGHATLYWYQQILGQGPKLLIQFQNNGVVDDSQLPKDRFSAERLKGVDSTLKIQPAKLEDSAVYLCASSLELAGSRTQYFGPGTRLTVL.

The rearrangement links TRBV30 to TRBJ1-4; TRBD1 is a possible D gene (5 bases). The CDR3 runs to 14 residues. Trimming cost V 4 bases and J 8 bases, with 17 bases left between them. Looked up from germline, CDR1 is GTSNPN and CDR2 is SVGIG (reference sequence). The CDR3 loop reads CAWNGGGVGEKLFF. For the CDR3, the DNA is TGTGCCTGGAACGGCGGGGGGGTAGGAGAAAAACTGTTTTTT.

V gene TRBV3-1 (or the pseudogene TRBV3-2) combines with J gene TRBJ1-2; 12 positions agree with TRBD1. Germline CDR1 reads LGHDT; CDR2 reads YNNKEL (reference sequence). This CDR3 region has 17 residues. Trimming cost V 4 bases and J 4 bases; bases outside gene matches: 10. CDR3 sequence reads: CASSRSVGQGAVYGYTF. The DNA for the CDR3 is TGTGCCAGCAGCCGATCCGTGGGACAGGGGGCCGTCTATGGCTACACCTTC.

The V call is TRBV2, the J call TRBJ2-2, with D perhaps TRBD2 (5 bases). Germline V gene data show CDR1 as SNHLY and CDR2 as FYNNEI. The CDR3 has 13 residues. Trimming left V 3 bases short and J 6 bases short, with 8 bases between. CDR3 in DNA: TGTGCCAGCAGTGACGGAGGAGCCGGGGAGCTGTTTTTT. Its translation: CASSDGGAGELFF.

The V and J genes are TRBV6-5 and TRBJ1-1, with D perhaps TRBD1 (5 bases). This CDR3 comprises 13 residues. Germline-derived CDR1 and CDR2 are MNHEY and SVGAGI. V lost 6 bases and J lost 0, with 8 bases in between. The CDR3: CASRGRLNTEAFF. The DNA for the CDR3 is TGTGCCAGCAGGGGGCGGTTGAACACTGAAGCTTTCTTT.